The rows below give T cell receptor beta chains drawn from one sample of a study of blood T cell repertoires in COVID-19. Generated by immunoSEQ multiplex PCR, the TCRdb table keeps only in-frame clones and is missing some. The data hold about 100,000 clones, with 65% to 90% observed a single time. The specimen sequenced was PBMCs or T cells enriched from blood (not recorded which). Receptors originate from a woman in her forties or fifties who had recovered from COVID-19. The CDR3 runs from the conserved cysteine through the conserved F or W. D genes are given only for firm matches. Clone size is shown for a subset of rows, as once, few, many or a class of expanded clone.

CDR3nt: TGTGCCAGCAGTCGGAGCACTGAAGCTTTCTTT
CDR3aa: CASSRSTEAFF
v_gene: TRBV2
d_gene: -
j_gene: TRBJ1-1
abundance: few

CDR3nt: TGTGCCAGCAGTTTAGCTCGGACCATCCAGACAGGGGGCGCCTTGGATACGCAGTATTTT
CDR3aa: CASSLARTIQTGGALDTQYF
v_gene: TRBV28
d_gene: TRBD1
j_gene: TRBJ2-3
abundance: -

CDR3nt: TGTGCCAGCAGCGTGAGAACTAGCCCCACATACAATGAGCAGTTCTTC
CDR3aa: CASSVRTSPTYNEQFF
v_gene: TRBV5-8
d_gene: -
j_gene: TRBJ2-1
abundance: once

CDR3nt: TGTGCCACCAGTGATCCCGCTACCTCCTACGAGCAGTACTTC
CDR3aa: CATSDPATSYEQYF
v_gene: TRBV24-1
d_gene: -
j_gene: TRBJ2-7
abundance: -

CDR3nt: TGTGCCCTAAGAGCTGTTAACTATGGCTACACCTTC
CDR3aa: CALRAVNYGYTF
v_gene: TRBV2
d_gene: -
j_gene: TRBJ1-2
abundance: -

CDR3nt: TGTGCCAGTAGTATACGGGACAGTGGCTACACCTTC
CDR3aa: CASSIRDSGYTF
v_gene: TRBV19
d_gene: TRBD1
j_gene: TRBJ1-2
abundance: -

CDR3nt: TGTGCCAGCAGCGGGAGGACAGGGAAAAACGAGCAGTACTTC
CDR3aa: CASSGRTGKNEQYF
v_gene: TRBV28
d_gene: -
j_gene: TRBJ2-7
abundance: -

CDR3nt: TGTGCCAGCAGCTTCCCCGGGTCAGATACGCAGTATTTT
CDR3aa: CASSFPGSDTQYF
v_gene: TRBV7-3
d_gene: -
j_gene: TRBJ2-3
abundance: -

CDR3nt: TGCGCCAGCAGCTTCACAGGGGACGGGGCCAAAAACATTCAGTACTTC
CDR3aa: CASSFTGDGAKNIQYF
v_gene: TRBV5-1
d_gene: TRBD1
j_gene: TRBJ2-4
abundance: -

CDR3nt: TGTGCCAGCAGCTTGCCCGCCAACCCTAGGACCTCCCGGGATCTCAGGGAGCAGTACTTC
CDR3aa: CASSLPANPRTSRDLREQYF
v_gene: TRBV5-5
d_gene: -
j_gene: TRBJ2-7
abundance: -

CDR3nt: TGTGCTAGTGGTTTGGGCTTAGCGCGAAACAATGAGCAGTTCTTC
CDR3aa: CASGLGLARNNEQFF
v_gene: TRBV12-5
d_gene: -
j_gene: TRBJ2-1
abundance: -

CDR3nt: TGTGCCAGCAGTTTATCGGCTAGTTTGAGTCTCGAGCAGTACTTC
CDR3aa: CASSLSASLSLEQYF
v_gene: TRBV27
d_gene: -
j_gene: TRBJ2-7
abundance: -

CDR3nt: TGTGCCAGCAGCTTGGCCGACAGCTCTGGAAACACCATATATTTT
CDR3aa: CASSLADSSGNTIYF
v_gene: TRBV5-5
d_gene: -
j_gene: TRBJ1-3
abundance: -

CDR3nt: TGTGCCAGCAGTGCAAACAGAGCCCTGGACTTC
CDR3aa: CASSANRALDF
v_gene: TRBV25-1
d_gene: -
j_gene: TRBJ2-7
abundance: -

CDR3nt: TGTGCCAGCAGTGAAACGGGGGGGTCCTACAATGAGCAGTTCTTC
CDR3aa: CASSETGGSYNEQFF
v_gene: TRBV6-4
d_gene: TRBD2
j_gene: TRBJ2-1
abundance: -

CDR3nt: TGTGCCACCAGCAGAGATCCAGGAGGCGCGGAAAAACTGTTTTTT
CDR3aa: CATSRDPGGAEKLFF
v_gene: TRBV15
d_gene: -
j_gene: TRBJ1-4
abundance: -

CDR3nt: TGTGCCAGTAGCCGGTGGGGCGCCAATCAGCCCCAGCATTTT
CDR3aa: CASSRWGANQPQHF
v_gene: TRBV19
d_gene: -
j_gene: TRBJ1-5
abundance: once

CDR3nt: TGCGCCAGCAGCTTTATGGGGGCCCAAGAGACCCAGTACTTC
CDR3aa: CASSFMGAQETQYF
v_gene: TRBV5-1
d_gene: -
j_gene: TRBJ2-5
abundance: -

CDR3nt: TGTGCCAGCTCACGCAGTAAGAATGAAAAACTGTTTTTT
CDR3aa: CASSRSKNEKLFF
v_gene: TRBV18
d_gene: -
j_gene: TRBJ1-4
abundance: -

CDR3nt: TGTGCCAGCAGTCCACAGGGTCGAGGTGAGGAGACCCAGTACTTC
CDR3aa: CASSPQGRGEETQYF
v_gene: TRBV27
d_gene: -
j_gene: TRBJ2-5
abundance: -

CDR3nt: TGCAGCGTTGCCCGGTTGTACAATGAGCAGTTCTTC
CDR3aa: CSVARLYNEQFF
v_gene: TRBV29-1
d_gene: -
j_gene: TRBJ2-1
abundance: -

CDR3nt: TGTGCCAGCAGTTCCGGACAGCGACCGAGCGGGGCCAACGTCCTGACTTTC
CDR3aa: CASSSGQRPSGANVLTF
v_gene: TRBV27
d_gene: -
j_gene: TRBJ2-6
abundance: -

CDR3nt: TGTGCCAGCAGCTACAGGGGTTTCACAGATACGCAGTATTTT
CDR3aa: CASSYRGFTDTQYF
v_gene: TRBV5-4
d_gene: TRBD1
j_gene: TRBJ2-3
abundance: few

CDR3nt: TGTGCCAGCAGTTTGAGCGTGGGGGGGAACACTGAAGCTTTCTTT
CDR3aa: CASSLSVGGNTEAFF
v_gene: TRBV28
d_gene: -
j_gene: TRBJ1-1
abundance: -

CDR3nt: TGTGCCAGCAGCTTGATGACAGGAGACGAGCAGTACTTC
CDR3aa: CASSLMTGDEQYF
v_gene: TRBV11-3
d_gene: -
j_gene: TRBJ2-7
abundance: once

CDR3nt: TGTGCCAGCAGCCCCTCGGAGGGACTCCTAACCGGGGAGCTGTTTTTT
CDR3aa: CASSPSEGLLTGELFF
v_gene: TRBV7-2
d_gene: -
j_gene: TRBJ2-2
abundance: -

CDR3nt: TGTGCCTGGAGTGTCTCCCTGGGGAGTACTTATGGCTACACCTTC
CDR3aa: CAWSVSLGSTYGYTF
v_gene: TRBV30
d_gene: -
j_gene: TRBJ1-2
abundance: -

CDR3nt: TGTGCCAGCAGCTTAGCCCCCGGGTCGATTTCACCCCTCCACTTT
CDR3aa: CASSLAPGSISPLHF
v_gene: TRBV7-8
d_gene: -
j_gene: TRBJ1-6
abundance: -

CDR3nt: TGCGCCAGCAGCTTGGGGTCCTTTGGAGGGAGTAATGAGCAGTTCTTC
CDR3aa: CASSLGSFGGSNEQFF
v_gene: TRBV5-1
d_gene: -
j_gene: TRBJ2-1
abundance: -

CDR3nt: TGTGCCAGCAGCCGGGGACAACAAGAGACCCAGTACTTC
CDR3aa: CASSRGQQETQYF
v_gene: TRBV7-8
d_gene: -
j_gene: TRBJ2-5
abundance: -

CDR3nt: TGTGCCAGTTCCCAGGGGAGCTCCTACAATGAGCAGTTCTTC
CDR3aa: CASSQGSSYNEQFF
v_gene: TRBV2
d_gene: -
j_gene: TRBJ2-1
abundance: -

CDR3nt: TGTGCCATCAGTCATGACAGGGCCGACACTGAAGCTTTCTTT
CDR3aa: CAISHDRADTEAFF
v_gene: TRBV10-3
d_gene: TRBD1
j_gene: TRBJ1-1
abundance: -

CDR3nt: TGTGCCAGCAGTTACGACAGGTTGCACCAGCATTTT
CDR3aa: CASSYDRLHQHF
v_gene: TRBV6-2/TRBV6-3
d_gene: -
j_gene: TRBJ1-5
abundance: -

CDR3nt: TGTGCCAGCACCCGGGGGGGGAGCTCTGGGGCCAACGTCCTGACTTTC
CDR3aa: CASTRGGSSGANVLTF
v_gene: TRBV28
d_gene: TRBD2
j_gene: TRBJ2-6
abundance: once

CDR3nt: TGTGCCAGCAGTTTCGCTAACGCGAACACCGGGGAGCTGTTTTTT
CDR3aa: CASSFANANTGELFF
v_gene: TRBV28
d_gene: -
j_gene: TRBJ2-2
abundance: -

CDR3nt: TGCGCCAGCAGCGACGACAGGGTTCGGGAGCAGTTCTTC
CDR3aa: CASSDDRVREQFF
v_gene: TRBV5-1
d_gene: TRBD1
j_gene: TRBJ2-1
abundance: -

CDR3nt: TGTGCCAGCAAGGCGGCAGCAGAAGAGACCCAGTACTTC
CDR3aa: CASKAAAEETQYF
v_gene: TRBV11-2
d_gene: -
j_gene: TRBJ2-5
abundance: -

CDR3nt: TGCGCCAGCAGAATTCAGGGCACAGATACGCAGTATTTT
CDR3aa: CASRIQGTDTQYF
v_gene: TRBV5-1
d_gene: -
j_gene: TRBJ2-3
abundance: -

CDR3nt: TGTGCCAGCAGTGTGGACAGGGACGGGGAGCTGTTTTTT
CDR3aa: CASSVDRDGELFF
v_gene: TRBV2
d_gene: TRBD1
j_gene: TRBJ2-2
abundance: -

CDR3nt: TGTGCCAGCAGTGCTACTTACCCCGGGGAGCTGTTTTTT
CDR3aa: CASSATYPGELFF
v_gene: TRBV6-4
d_gene: -
j_gene: TRBJ2-2
abundance: -

CDR3nt: TGTGCCAGCAGTTCAAGGACTAGCGGGAGAATATGGAATGAGCAGTTCTTC
CDR3aa: CASSSRTSGRIWNEQFF
v_gene: TRBV27
d_gene: TRBD2
j_gene: TRBJ2-1
abundance: -

CDR3nt: TGTGCCACCAGTGATTCAACCGGGACAGGGAATGGCTACACCTTC
CDR3aa: CATSDSTGTGNGYTF
v_gene: TRBV24-1
d_gene: TRBD1
j_gene: TRBJ1-2
abundance: -

CDR3nt: TGTGCCAGCAGCCGCCTTGGTAGCGGGGGCTTCTACGAGCAGTACTTC
CDR3aa: CASSRLGSGGFYEQYF
v_gene: TRBV28
d_gene: TRBD2
j_gene: TRBJ2-7
abundance: -

CDR3nt: TGTGCCAGCAGCTTGGAAGGGGCCCTAGAGACCCAGTACTTC
CDR3aa: CASSLEGALETQYF
v_gene: TRBV5-4
d_gene: -
j_gene: TRBJ2-5
abundance: -

CDR3nt: TGTGCCAGCAGCCTCATCCTAGCGGCCACCACAGATACGCAGTATTTT
CDR3aa: CASSLILAATTDTQYF
v_gene: TRBV3-1/TRBV3-2
d_gene: TRBD2
j_gene: TRBJ2-3
abundance: -

CDR3nt: TGCAGTGCTACAGGGGGCAATGGCTACACCTTC
CDR3aa: CSATGGNGYTF
v_gene: TRBV20-1
d_gene: TRBD1
j_gene: TRBJ1-2
abundance: -

CDR3nt: TGTGCCAGCAGCCAAGGGATCCTAGTAGTCGACGAGCAGTACTTC
CDR3aa: CASSQGILVVDEQYF
v_gene: TRBV3-1/TRBV3-2
d_gene: -
j_gene: TRBJ2-7
abundance: -

CDR3nt: TGCGCCAGCAGCCGCATACCGCAGGGCTACGCAGCACGAAACACTGAAGCTTTCTTT
CDR3aa: CASSRIPQGYAARNTEAFF
v_gene: TRBV4-1
d_gene: -
j_gene: TRBJ1-1
abundance: -

CDR3nt: TGTGCCAGCAGTTACGACAGCATTAACTATGGCTACACCTTC
CDR3aa: CASSYDSINYGYTF
v_gene: TRBV6-6
d_gene: -
j_gene: TRBJ1-2
abundance: -

CDR3nt: TGTGCCAGCAGCCCGAGGACAGCTAACACTGAAGCTTTCTTT
CDR3aa: CASSPRTANTEAFF
v_gene: TRBV9
d_gene: -
j_gene: TRBJ1-1
abundance: -

CDR3nt: TGTGCCAGCAGCCCTCTTCCCACAGGGACCGACAACTATGGCTACACCTTC
CDR3aa: CASSPLPTGTDNYGYTF
v_gene: TRBV5-5
d_gene: -
j_gene: TRBJ1-2
abundance: -

CDR3nt: TGTGCCAGCAGCACGGACACTGAGGAGTATGGCTACACCTTC
CDR3aa: CASSTDTEEYGYTF
v_gene: TRBV5-4
d_gene: -
j_gene: TRBJ1-2
abundance: -

CDR3nt: TGTGCCAGCAGTTACTCCCGGACAGGGCCCTACGAGCAGTACTTC
CDR3aa: CASSYSRTGPYEQYF
v_gene: TRBV6-5
d_gene: TRBD1
j_gene: TRBJ2-7
abundance: -

CDR3nt: TGTGCCAGCCGTATAGGGAGAGAAAATTCACCCCTCCACTTT
CDR3aa: CASRIGRENSPLHF
v_gene: TRBV19
d_gene: -
j_gene: TRBJ1-6
abundance: -

CDR3nt: TGTGCCAGCACCTTACAGGGGATTAATTCACCCCTCCACTTT
CDR3aa: CASTLQGINSPLHF
v_gene: TRBV6-5
d_gene: TRBD1
j_gene: TRBJ1-6
abundance: -

CDR3nt: TGTGCCAGCAGCTTCAGACAGGGTTACGAGCAGTACTTC
CDR3aa: CASSFRQGYEQYF
v_gene: TRBV7-8
d_gene: TRBD1
j_gene: TRBJ2-7
abundance: -

CDR3nt: TGTGCCAGCAGCCTACCCGCGGGGGGCCAAGAGACCCAGTACTTC
CDR3aa: CASSLPAGGQETQYF
v_gene: TRBV3-1/TRBV3-2
d_gene: TRBD2
j_gene: TRBJ2-5
abundance: -